The 22 T cell receptor beta chains below were found in one sample sequenced in a study of shared clonotypes between healthy human individuals. Clones were read by immunoSEQ multiplex PCR, and TCRdb kept only the in-frame ones, dropping some. The repertoire has some 1 million clones, around 76% of them found once; the top ten carry approximately 1.5%. The specimen sequenced was memory CD4+ T cells sorted from blood. Regarding subset: CD45RA-negative fraction. The origin of the receptors is a man aged 18-30 years in good health.

J is TRBJ2-5 and V is TRBV6-1; 7 bases fit TRBD1. The CDR3 length is 14 residues. J lost 4 bases, V lost 6 bases, and 8 bases had no gene match. Germline V CDR1 and CDR2: MNHNS, SASEGT. CDR3 bases: TGTGCCAGCAGAACTCCAGGGGGAGTAGAGACCCAGTACTTC. It encodes CASRTPGGVETQYF.

The J gene is TRBJ2-1, the V gene TRBV19; D ambiguous. Trimming removed 7 bases from V and 1 base from J, with 11 bases in between. This CDR3 has 14 residues. Per the germline V gene, CDR1 is LNHDA and CDR2 is SQIVND (reference sequence). CDR3 region: CASKSSESYNEQFF. CDR3 bases: TGTGCCAGTAAGAGCAGTGAATCCTACAATGAGCAGTTCTTC. The full variable domain, its missing parts supplied by reference TRBV19 and TRBJ2-1, is DGGITQSPKYLFRKEGQNVTLSCEQNLNHDAMYWYRQDPGQGLRLIYYSQIVNDFQKGDIAEGYSVSREKKESFPLTVTSAQKNPTAFYLCASKSSESYNEQFFGPGTRLTVL.

The CDR3 protein is CASSPGSRTQHF. The CDR3 nucleotides read TGTGCCAGCAGCCCCGGATCCCGGACCCAGCATTTT. This chain joins TRBV28 and TRBJ1-5; no definite D call. The CDR3 loop spans 12 amino acids. Trimming stripped 6 bases from V and 11 bases from J, with 14 bases between. Germline CDR1 and CDR2: MDHEN and SYDVKM.

This clone was detected once. This rearrangement joins TRBV5-1 to TRBJ2-1; the D gene could be TRBD1 or TRBD2 (5 bases each). V lost 9 bases to trimming and J lost 2 bases, with 21 bases between them. Germline CDR1 is SGHRS and CDR2 is YFSETQ. CDR3 length: 16 residues. CDR3 residues: CATPLLTGAPYNEQFF. The DNA of the CDR3 is TGCGCCACCCCTCTCCTTACCGGGGCTCCCTACAATGAGCAGTTCTTC.

The rearrangement joins TRBV5-1 to TRBJ2-7; 7 bases are a match to TRBD2. With V trimmed by 6 bases and J by 3 bases, 9 bases remained unmatched. There are 14 residues in the CDR3. Germline CDR1 reads SGHRS; CDR2 reads YFSETQ. CDR3 sequence: CASNSGGKNYEQYF. In DNA, the CDR3 is TGCGCCAGCAATTCCGGGGGGAAGAACTACGAGCAGTACTTC.

The chain has TRBV14 and TRBJ1-2, with D maybe TRBD1 (6 bases). The germline V gene has CDR1 SGHDN and CDR2 FVKESK. The CDR3 is 16 residues long. With 4 bases removed from V and 4 bases from J, the gap between germline ends came to 19 bases. CDR3 sequence: CASSRVRGAGPYGYTF. The CDR3 DNA reads as TGTGCCAGCAGCCGAGTGCGGGGGGCCGGACCCTATGGCTACACCTTC.

This clone has only one observation. This chain uses TRBV2 with TRBJ2-7; D unclear. The CDR3 extends over 16 amino acids. V was clipped by 7 bases and J by 1 base, with 20 bases between them. CDR1 SNHLY and CDR2 FYNNEI come from the germline V gene. The CDR3 coding sequence is TGTGCCAGCACCTCCTCTACAATCTCCGGGTCCTACGAGCAGTACTTC. It yields the protein CASTSSTISGSYEQYF.

This chain connects TRBV11-2 to TRBJ1-4; the match to TRBD1 covers 7 bases. The CDR3 spans 16 residues. Unmatched junction bases numbered 11, after V lost 0 bases and J lost 10 bases. Germline V lookup: CDR1 SGHAT, CDR2 FQNNGV. The CDR3 is CASSLETAGGRGKLFF. Written as DNA, the CDR3 is TGTGCCAGCAGCTTAGAAACAGCAGGGGGGAGAGGAAAACTGTTTTTT.

The count of this clone is one. For the CDR3, the DNA is TGTGCCAGCAGCAGCCTCCCCGGGACAGGGGCGGGGAACACTGAAGCTTTCTTT. This sequence encodes CASSSLPGTGAGNTEAFF. The V gene is TRBV11-3, the J gene TRBJ1-1; 10 bases agree with TRBD1. V gave up 5 bases and J gave up 1 base; unmatched junction bases: 13. The CDR3 runs to 18 residues. The germline V gene encodes CDR1 SGHNT and CDR2 YENEEA. Complete variable domain (other parts from reference TRBV11-3 and TRBJ1-1): EAGVVQSPRYKIIEKKQPVAFWCNPISGHNTLYWYLQNLGQGPELLIRYENEEAVDDSQLPKDRFSAERLKGVDSTLKIQPAELGDSAVYLCASSSLPGTGAGNTEAFFGQGTRLTVV.

By share, this clone ranks as medium-sized. The V gene is TRBV25-1, the J gene TRBJ2-5, with a possible D match to TRBD2 (6 bases). Germline V lookup: CDR1 MGHDK, CDR2 SYGVNS. There are 11 residues in the CDR3. V shed 6 bases and J shed 7 bases, with 9 bases lying between them. CDR3 residues: CASSPGGTQYF. CDR3 nucleotides: TGTGCCAGCAGCCCCGGGGGGACCCAGTACTTC.

This clone occurred a few times. V usage is TRBV18 and J usage is TRBJ1-1; D remains unclear. The CDR3 consists of 14 residues. V was trimmed by 2 bases and J by 2 bases, leaving 9 bases between them. Germline V gene lookup returns CDR1 KGHSH and CDR2 LQKENI. The DNA for the CDR3 is TGTGCCAGCTCACCAATGGGTACTAACACTGAAGCTTTCTTT. This translates into CASSPMGTNTEAFF.

This chain joins TRBV4-1 and TRBJ2-7; a possible D gene is TRBD1 (7 bases). With 4 bases removed from V and 2 bases from J, the gap between germline ends came to 27 bases. CDR3 length: 19 amino acids. Per the germline V gene, CDR1 is MGHRA and CDR2 is YSYEKL. The chain's CDR3 is CASSRYGGRGVSETYEQYF. The CDR3 DNA follows: TGCGCCAGCAGCCGATATGGGGGCAGGGGGGTAAGCGAAACCTACGAGCAGTACTTC.

About this clone itself: Since a much larger clone is just one base distant, this may be a read error. This same CDR3 is encoded by further DNA sequences in the sample. The chain is built from TRBV19 and TRBJ2-1; TRBD2 matches 7 bases. Germline CDR1 LNHDA, CDR2 SQIVND (reference sequence). This CDR3 region has 16 residues. The ends lost 6 bases at V and 1 base at J; junction bases unmatched: 9. As DNA, the CDR3 is TGTGCCAGTAGCCCTAGTGGGAGGGCGTCCTACAATGAGCAGTTCTTC. It translates to CASSPSGRASYNEQFF.

This clone was found once. The rearrangement uses TRBV2 and TRBJ2-5, with D unclear. V was pared by 4 bases and J by 3 bases, with 12 bases between. CDR3 length: 14 residues. In germline, CDR1 is SNHLY, CDR2 FYNNEI. The CDR3 nucleotides read TGTGCCAGCAGTGTTCCCCCGGCGGAAGAGACCCAGTACTTC. It translates to CASSVPPAEETQYF.

The chain links TRBV2 to TRBJ1-1; 12 bases line up with TRBD1. The CDR3 length is 13 residues. Per the germline V gene, CDR1 is SNHLY and CDR2 is FYNNEI. With V trimmed by 4 bases and J by 6 bases, 0 bases remained unmatched. The CDR3 DNA reads as TGTGCCAGCAGTGGGGACAGGGGGCCTGAAGCTTTCTTT. Encoded protein: CASSGDRGPEAFF.

The V and J genes are TRBV6-1 and TRBJ2-7; D is unclear. Per germline, CDR1 MNHNS and CDR2 SASEGT. This CDR3 spans 12 amino acids. Trimming left V 8 bases short and J 6 bases short, with 14 bases between. The CDR3 reads CASLGTKSEQYF. Here the CDR3 DNA reads TGTGCCAGCCTCGGAACAAAATCCGAGCAGTACTTC.

The chain couples TRBV29-1 to TRBJ2-3; 8 bases are shared with TRBD1. This CDR3 spans 12 amino acids. V was clipped by 7 bases and J by 5 bases; unmatched bases: 5. In germline, CDR1 is SQVTM, CDR2 ANQGSEA. CDR3 region: CSAGQGGDTQYF. The CDR3, as DNA: TGCAGCGCTGGACAGGGCGGAGATACGCAGTATTTT.

Many counts were recorded for this clone. The gene calls are TRBV29-1 and TRBJ1-1; no clear D. Trimming stripped 3 bases from V and 4 bases from J, with 12 bases between. The CDR3 consists of 13 residues. The V gene's germline CDR1 is SQVTM and CDR2 ANQGSEA. The CDR3 DNA follows: TGCAGCGTTGATTATAAGGGAGGCACTGAAGCTTTCTTT. Protein: CSVDYKGGTEAFF. The complete variable domain, with remaining parts taken from reference TRBV29-1 and TRBJ1-1, reads SAVISQKPSRDICQRGTSLTIQCQVDSQVTMMFWYRQQPGQSLTLIATANQGSEATYESGFVIDKFPISRPNLTFSTLTVSNMSPEDSSIYLCSVDYKGGTEAFFGQGTRLTVV.

The rearrangement joins TRBV10-3 to TRBJ1-5; D possibly corresponds to TRBD1 (6 bases). Per the germline V gene, CDR1 is ENHRY and CDR2 is SYGVKD. The V and J ends lost 8 bases and 11 bases respectively, with 13 bases between them. The CDR3 is 11 residues long. The CDR3 loop is CAIGPQGTQHF. CDR3 DNA: TGTGCCATCGGCCCACAGGGCACCCAGCATTTT.

The rearrangement joins TRBV27 to TRBJ1-1; 11 bases agree with TRBD1. Germline V lookup: CDR1 MNHEY, CDR2 SMNVEV (reference sequence). The trim removed 6 bases at V and 3 bases at J, leaving 9 bases unmatched. The CDR3 is made up of 16 amino acids. In DNA, the CDR3 is TGTGCCAGCAGCTTAGGGACAGGGGGACAATACACTGAAGCTTTCTTT. It specifies CASSLGTGGQYTEAFF.

This chain uses TRBV7-8 with TRBJ2-6, with D unclear. This CDR3 is 16 amino acids long. V lost 1 base, J lost 0 bases, and 7 bases lay in between. The V gene's germline CDR1 is SGHVS and CDR2 FQNEAQ. The CDR3 reads CASSLGTHSGANVLTF. The CDR3 DNA is TGTGCCAGCAGCTTAGGGACGCACTCTGGGGCCAACGTCCTGACTTTC.

J is TRBJ2-1 and V is TRBV28, with D tentatively TRBD2 (6 bases). This CDR3 has 16 residues. The germline CDR1 and CDR2 sequences are MDHEN and SYDVKM. Trimming took 6 bases from V and 6 from J, leaving 21 bases between them. The CDR3: CASRPQRAQGLNEQFF. Written as DNA, the CDR3 is TGTGCCAGCAGACCTCAGCGGGCACAAGGGCTCAATGAGCAGTTCTTC. Combining the CDR3 with reference TRBV28 and TRBJ2-1 gives the whole variable domain DVKVTQSSRYLVKRTGEKVFLECVQDMDHENMFWYRQDPGLGLRLIYFSYDVKMKEKGDIPEGYSVSREKKERFSLILESASTNQTSMYLCASRPQRAQGLNEQFFGPGTRLTVL.